This T cell receptor beta chain came from a study of blood T cell repertoires in COVID-19. In the study overall: From T cells, B-cell-depleted T cells, or PBMCs came the material, which was cDNA or gDNA.

Clones were read by immunoSEQ multiplex PCR, and TCRdb kept only the in-frame ones, dropping some. The table includes 45,000 or so clones, about 85% detected once. Looked up from germline, CDR1 is SGHDN and CDR2 is FVKESK. The V segment lost 4 bases and the J segment 8 bases; nucleotides outside the gene matches: 13. The CDR3 spans 16 residues. This chain joins TRBV14 and TRBJ2-1, with 8 bases lining up with TRBD1. The clonotype comes from a woman of 80 years or more in a cohort sampled during active or convalescent COVID-19. The sequenced sample consisted of peripheral blood. The CDR3 loop reads CASSLLRGPRRDEQFF. CDR3 in DNA: TGTGCCAGCAGCCTACTCAGGGGGCCTCGTCGCGATGAGCAGTTCTTC.